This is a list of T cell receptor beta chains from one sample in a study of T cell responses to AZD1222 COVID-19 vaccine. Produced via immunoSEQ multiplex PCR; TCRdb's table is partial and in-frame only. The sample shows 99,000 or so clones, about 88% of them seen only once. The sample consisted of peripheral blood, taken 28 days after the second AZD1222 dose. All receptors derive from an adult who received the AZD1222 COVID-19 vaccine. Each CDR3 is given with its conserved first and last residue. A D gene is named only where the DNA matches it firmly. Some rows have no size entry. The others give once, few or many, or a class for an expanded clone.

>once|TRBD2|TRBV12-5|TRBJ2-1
CASGFHKRGLAGLEQFF
TGTGCTAGTGGTTTTCACAAGAGGGGCCTAGCGGGATTAGAGCAGTTCTTC
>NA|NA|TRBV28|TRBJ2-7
CASRTGGWIAGDEQYF
TGTGCCAGCAGGACAGGGGGCTGGATAGCGGGAGACGAGCAGTACTTC
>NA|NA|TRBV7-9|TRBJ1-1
CASSLVQGPKTEAFF
TGTGCCAGCAGCTTAGTACAGGGACCTAAGACTGAAGCTTTCTTT
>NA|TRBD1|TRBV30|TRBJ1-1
CAWERGLGTEAFF
TGTGCCTGGGAAAGGGGGCTTGGCACTGAAGCTTTCTTT
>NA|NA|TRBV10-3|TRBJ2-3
CATAGQITDTQYF
TGTGCCACGGCGGGACAGATCACAGATACGCAGTATTTT
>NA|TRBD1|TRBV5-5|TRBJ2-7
CASSLMLTGYSEQYF
TGTGCCAGCAGCTTGATGTTGACAGGGTACAGCGAGCAGTACTTC
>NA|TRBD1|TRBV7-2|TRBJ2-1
CASSLAIQGASYNEQFF
TGTGCCAGCAGCTTAGCGATCCAGGGGGCCTCCTACAATGAGCAGTTCTTC
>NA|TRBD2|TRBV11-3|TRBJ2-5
CASSSSRGRGETQYF
TGTGCCAGCAGCTCTAGTCGCGGGAGGGGTGAGACCCAGTACTTC
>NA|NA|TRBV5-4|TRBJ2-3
CASSWGSKTDTQYF
TGTGCCAGCAGTTGGGGGAGCAAGACAGATACGCAGTATTTT
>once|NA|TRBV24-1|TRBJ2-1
CATSDSEASSYNEQFF
TGTGCCACCAGTGATTCTGAGGCCAGCTCCTACAATGAGCAGTTCTTC
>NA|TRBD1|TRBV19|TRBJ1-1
CASSSGQGVLNTEAFF
TGTGCCAGTAGTTCCGGACAGGGGGTTTTGAACACTGAAGCTTTCTTT
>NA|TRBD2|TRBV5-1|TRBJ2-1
CASSLEPGRGYNEQFF
TGCGCCAGCAGCTTGGAACCCGGGAGGGGGTACAATGAGCAGTTCTTC
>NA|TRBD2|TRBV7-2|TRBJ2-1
CASSYSGRDEQFF
TGTGCCAGCAGCTATAGCGGGAGAGATGAGCAGTTCTTC
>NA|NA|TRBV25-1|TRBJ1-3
CASSESLNSGNTIYF
TGTGCCAGCAGTGAATCTCTGAACTCTGGAAACACCATATATTTT
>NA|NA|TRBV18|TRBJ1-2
CASVDSGGGYTF
TGTGCCAGTGTAGATTCCGGTGGCGGCTACACCTTC
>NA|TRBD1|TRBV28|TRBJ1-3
CASSSFQGGGNTIYF
TGTGCCAGCAGTTCGTTCCAGGGGGGGGGAAACACCATATATTTT
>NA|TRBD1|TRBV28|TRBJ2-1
CASSHRGPGNEQFF
TGTGCCAGCAGTCACAGGGGGCCGGGCAATGAGCAGTTCTTC
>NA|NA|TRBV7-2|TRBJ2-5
CASSLVGLAVGAQYF
TGTGCCAGCAGCTTAGTGGGACTGGCGGTGGGGGCCCAGTACTTC
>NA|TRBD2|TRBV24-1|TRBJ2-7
CATSDPPGLAGDYEQYF
TGTGCCACCAGTGATCCACCAGGACTAGCGGGGGACTACGAGCAGTACTTC
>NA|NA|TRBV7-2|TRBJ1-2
CASSYSSTGNYGYTF
TGTGCCAGCAGTTACTCATCCACTGGGAACTATGGCTACACCTTC
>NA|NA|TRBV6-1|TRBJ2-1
CASSEQGWNEQFF
TGTGCCAGCAGTGAACAGGGTTGGAATGAGCAGTTCTTC
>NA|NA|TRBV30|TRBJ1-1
CAWSGRGRGTEAFF
TGTGCCTGGAGTGGGAGGGGACGGGGCACTGAAGCTTTCTTT
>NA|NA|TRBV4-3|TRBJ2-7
CASSHRRGFSYEQYF
TGCGCCAGCAGCCACCGACGGGGGTTCTCCTACGAGCAGTACTTC
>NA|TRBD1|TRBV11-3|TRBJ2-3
CASSAGQGKVDTQYF
TGTGCCAGCAGCGCCGGACAGGGGAAAGTAGATACGCAGTATTTT
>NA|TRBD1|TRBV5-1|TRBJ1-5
CASSKGQARRWHF
TGCGCCAGCAGCAAGGGACAGGCGAGAAGATGGCATTTT
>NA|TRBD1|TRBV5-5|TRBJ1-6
CASSLGTGNFRVSPLHF
TGTGCCAGCAGCTTGGGGACAGGGAATTTCCGTGTTTCACCCCTCCACTTT